Below, one T cell receptor beta chain is given with its context. Its target is unknown. TCRdb reanalysed the RT-PCR reads using MiXCR and keeps one entry per CDR3 protein. This table holds about 700,000 distinct CDR3 sequences, around 13% found once. These data originate in a study of response to subunit inactivated influenza vaccine. Study results and caveats: A suggestion made by the authors is that each seasonal influenza vaccination recruits few new T cells.

V lost 3 bases to trimming and J lost 4 bases, with 10 bases between them. This CDR3 contains 14 residues. The material sequenced was PBMCs from blood, taken around two weeks before vaccination. The chain combines TRBV12-3 or TRBV12-4 with TRBJ2-1; possibly TRBD2 for D (5 bases). The sequence came from a man in his forties or fifties who received an inactivated influenza vaccine. CDR3 residues: CASSFPGLYNEQFF. In DNA form, the CDR3 reads TGTGCCAGCAGTTTTCCGGGATTGTACAATGAGCAGTTCTTC.